A selection of T cell receptor beta chains follows, all from one sample in a study of T cell responses to AZD1222 COVID-19 vaccine. Method: immunoSEQ multiplex PCR; TCRdb's copy keeps in-frame clones and lacks some. The data show under 150,000 clones, under 95% seen once. Source: peripheral blood, taken on day 0 of AZD1222 vaccination. The receptors here all came from an adult in good health. Each CDR3 is given without its conserved first and last residue. A D gene is named only where the DNA matches it firmly.

>-|TRBJ2-7|TRBV5-6
ASSGASSYEQY
>-|TRBJ2-1|TRBV7-2
ASSKRALLGYNEQF
>-|TRBJ1-2|TRBV13
ASSPGSRANYGYT
>TRBD2|TRBJ2-1|TRBV15
ATSRDSGVSYNEQF
>-|TRBJ1-1|TRBV2
ASKGRTNTEAF
>-|TRBJ1-5|TRBV12-3/TRBV12-4
ASSSGGGQPQH
>-|TRBJ1-2|TRBV4-2
ASSQEGAGNYGYT
>-|TRBJ1-5|TRBV7-2
ASSFLLGGNQPQH
>-|TRBJ1-2|TRBV5-4
ASHRGPYGYT
>-|TRBJ2-1|TRBV7-2
ASSLGLGRFSYNEQF
>TRBD2|TRBJ2-3|TRBV7-2
ASSLRGGSGTDTQY
>-|TRBJ1-4|TRBV29-1
SAERVTATNEKLF
>-|TRBJ2-2|TRBV9
ASSGSGTPYTGELF
>-|TRBJ1-5|TRBV6-6
ASRRRDIGNQPQH
>TRBD2|TRBJ2-3|TRBV9
ASSVGTSGGGLVGSTDTQY
>-|TRBJ2-3|TRBV19
ASSGRGTDTQY
>TRBD1|TRBJ2-3|TRBV6-4
ASSDKTGTGADTQY
>-|TRBJ1-1|TRBV29-1
SVEWGGGLNTEAF
>-|TRBJ1-5|TRBV4-1
ASSVGQWNQPQH
>-|TRBJ1-5|TRBV15
ATSSGQHTNQPQH
>-|TRBJ2-7|TRBV2
ASTPAPGTYEQY
>TRBD1|TRBJ1-2|TRBV7-3
ASSQGVAYGYT
>-|TRBJ2-2|TRBV4-1
ASSQVGSAGELF
>-|TRBJ1-5|TRBV6-4
ASSDSRTPRNQPQH
>TRBD1|TRBJ2-1|TRBV5-1
ASSVDRVSYNEQF
>-|TRBJ1-4|TRBV29-1
SVGETPNEKLF
>TRBD2|TRBJ2-1|TRBV5-1
ASSWRGAGGPNEQF
>TRBD1|TRBJ1-2|TRBV7-2
ASSKGQGYGYT
>-|TRBJ2-7|TRBV28
ASSSGVWVNEQY